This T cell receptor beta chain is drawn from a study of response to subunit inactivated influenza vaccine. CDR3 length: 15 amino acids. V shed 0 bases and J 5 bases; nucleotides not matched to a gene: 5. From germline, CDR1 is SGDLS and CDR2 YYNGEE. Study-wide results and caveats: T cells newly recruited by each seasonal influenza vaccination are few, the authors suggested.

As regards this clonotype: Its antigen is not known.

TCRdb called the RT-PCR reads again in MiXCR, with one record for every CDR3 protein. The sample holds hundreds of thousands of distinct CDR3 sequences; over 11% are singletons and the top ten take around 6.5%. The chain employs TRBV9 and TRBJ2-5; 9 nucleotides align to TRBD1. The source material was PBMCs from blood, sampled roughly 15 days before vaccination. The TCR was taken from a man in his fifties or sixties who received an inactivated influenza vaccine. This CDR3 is CASSVEPGTGETQYF. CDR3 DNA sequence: TGTGCCAGCAGCGTAGAGCCCGGGACAGGGGAGACCCAGTACTTC.